This T cell receptor (beta chain) was profiled in a study of blood T cell repertoires in COVID-19. J gave up 8 bases and V 4 bases, and 7 bases lay outside the gene matches. The germline V gene encodes CDR1 SGHDT and CDR2 YYEEEE. The CDR3 has 15 amino acids. Per the study methods: Estimates of nucleated cell counts were drawn from the amplification of reference gene primers. The repertoire was sequenced with immunoSEQ multiplex PCR; TCRdb's copy has only in-frame clones and lacks some. V, J and clone size are taken as reported in that table, and D and trimming were inferred from the DNA itself. The profile shows about 530,000 clones, 85% to 90% of them singletons.

V gene TRBV5-6 combines with J gene TRBJ1-4; 11 positions agree with TRBD1. The sample consisted of peripheral blood. This clonotype originated in a woman in her forties or fifties with COVID-19, enrolled during active disease. The CDR3 spells CASSKGQGAREKLFF. DNA of the CDR3: TGTGCCAGCAGCAAAGGACAGGGGGCGAGGGAAAAACTGTTTTTT.